This T cell receptor (beta chain) was found in a study of vaccination effects on CD4 cells after COVID-19. The CDR3 loop spans 20 amino acids. The germline CDR1 and CDR2 sequences are MGHRA and YSYEKL. Germline trimming cut 3 bases from V and 3 bases from J; bases unmatched to any gene: 15. With regard to this clone: Its antigen is currently unknown.

Under the ViraFEST assay, PBMC were stimulated with viral peptide pools so that antigen-specific CD4+ T cells expanded. Sequencing was performed afterwards. Following culture for around 9 days, CD4+ T cells were isolated. Each participant was administered two doses of either the BNT162b2 or the mRNA-1273 vaccine. Having tested negative for nucleocapsid antibodies, the vaccine recipients showed no prior SARS-CoV-2 infection. Sequencing was performed with immunoSEQ multiplex PCR; in TCRdb, only in-frame clones are kept and a portion is missing. This table has 20,000 to 30,000 clones, about 70% appearing once. General study results and limits: Long after vaccination, the clones induced by infection and by vaccine shrank markedly in size.

The chain links TRBV4-1 to TRBJ2-4; 12 nucleotides align to TRBD2. The specimen comprised CD4+ T cells from PBMCs cultured with SARS-CoV-2 spike peptides, sampled after COVID-19 vaccination. The sequence was obtained from a human donor who received a COVID-19 vaccine. The CDR3 bases are TGCGCCAGCAGCCACACCGGACTAGCGGGAAGTTTTTTAGTCAAAAACATTCAGTACTTC. Translated: CASSHTGLAGSFLVKNIQYF.